A selection of T cell receptor beta chains follows, all from one sample in a study of T cells in Graves' hyperthyroidism and ophthalmopathy. TCRdb independently ran MiXCR on the multiplex PCR reads; one entry per CDR3 protein. Among around 690,000 distinct CDR3 sequences listed, 15% to 20% were seen once. Sequencing used blood. The receptors were gathered from a man aged 50 to 60 with Graves' hyperthyroidism. Each CDR3 is given with its conserved first and last residue. D genes are given only for firm matches. Not all rows give a size; the values are once, few, many and, for expanded clones, a class.

TRBD1,TRBJ2-7,TRBV20-1,.,CSARRGLSSYEQYF,TGCAGTGCTAGAAGGGGGCTCAGCTCCTACGAGCAGTACTTC
.,TRBJ1-3,TRBV6-1,many,CASNLQRSGNTIYF,TGTGCCAGCAATCTACAGCGCTCTGGAAACACCATATATTTT
.,TRBJ2-3,TRBV29-1,.,CSVVGGSPDTQYF,TGCAGCGTTGTCGGGGGTTCCCCAGATACGCAGTATTTT
.,TRBJ1-6,TRBV2,many,CASRDSNSPLHF,TGTGCCAGCAGGGACAGCAATTCACCCCTCCACTTT
TRBD2,TRBJ2-3,TRBV7-9,few,CASSLRPSGGTSTDTQYF,TGTGCCAGCAGCCTCCGGCCTAGCGGGGGGACTAGCACAGATACGCAGTATTTT
TRBD2,TRBJ2-3,TRBV5-1,.,CASSLAGTTTDTQYF,TGCGCCAGCAGCTTGGCGGGGACTACCACAGATACGCAGTATTTT
TRBD1,TRBJ1-1,TRBV6-1,.,CASSNGGGRVNTEAFF,TGTGCCAGCAGTAATGGAGGGGGCAGGGTGAACACTGAAGCTTTCTTT
.,TRBJ2-3,TRBV10-3,.,CAISGTRPDTQYF,TGTGCCATCAGTGGAACTAGACCAGATACGCAGTATTTT
.,TRBJ1-4,TRBV6-1,few,CASSSGTREKLFF,TGTGCCAGCAGTTCCGGGACGAGAGAAAAACTGTTTTTT
TRBD2,TRBJ2-1,TRBV7-9,few,CASSSGLAGAHEQFF,TGTGCCAGCAGCTCCGGACTAGCGGGAGCCCATGAGCAGTTCTTC
.,TRBJ2-7,TRBV28,.,CASSTGNSEQYF,TGTGCCAGCAGTACGGGTAACAGCGAGCAGTACTTC
.,TRBJ1-1,TRBV12-3/TRBV12-4,many,CASREGRNKGTEAFF,TGTGCCAGCAGGGAAGGACGCAACAAGGGCACTGAAGCTTTCTTT
TRBD1,TRBJ1-1,TRBV5-1,.,CATKAGTASEAFF,TGCGCCACCAAAGCCGGGACAGCGAGTGAAGCTTTCTTT
.,TRBJ2-2,TRBV7-8,few,CASSLASGWNTGELFF,TGTGCCAGCAGCTTAGCGTCGGGCTGGAACACCGGGGAGCTGTTTTTT
.,TRBJ2-2,TRBV20-1,few,CSARGLGVNTGELFF,TGCAGTGCTAGAGGACTAGGTGTAAACACCGGGGAGCTGTTTTTT
.,TRBJ2-1,TRBV7-3,many,CASSLGGDMSSYNEQFF,TGTGCCAGCAGCCTGGGGGGTGACATGAGCTCCTACAATGAGCAGTTCTTC
TRBD1,TRBJ2-3,TRBV7-3,many,CASSPKGRTGDDTQYF,TGTGCCAGCAGCCCAAAGGGAAGGACAGGCGACGATACGCAGTATTTT
.,TRBJ1-6,TRBV5-6,.,CASSLERYNSPLHF,TGTGCCAGCAGCTTGGAACGGTATAATTCACCCCTCCACTTT
.,TRBJ2-2,TRBV20-1,few,CSARFGTYTGELFF,TGCAGTGCTAGATTTGGGACCTACACCGGGGAGCTGTTTTTT
.,TRBJ2-5,TRBV7-2,many,CASSSASRVGTQYF,TGTGCCAGCAGCTCTGCTAGCAGAGTAGGGACCCAGTACTTC
TRBD1,TRBJ2-2,TRBV10-3,many,CAIASDRGTGELFF,TGTGCCATCGCTAGCGACAGGGGCACCGGGGAGCTGTTTTTT
TRBD2,TRBJ2-1,TRBV7-3,many,CASSLGLASGNEQFF,TGTGCCAGCAGCCTCGGACTAGCGTCGGGCAATGAGCAGTTCTTC
TRBD2,TRBJ2-1,TRBV27,many,CASSLGTGTNNEQFF,TGTGCCAGCAGTTTGGGCACCGGGACTAACAATGAGCAGTTCTTC
.,TRBJ2-3,TRBV7-9,few,CASSAEGRTDTQYF,TGTGCCAGCAGCGCCGAAGGACGCACAGATACGCAGTATTTT
.,TRBJ2-3,TRBV13,.,CASSLAVATDTQYF,TGTGCCAGCAGCTTAGCGGTAGCCACAGATACGCAGTATTTT
.,TRBJ2-7,TRBV25-1,.,CASSRSPESYEQYF,TGTGCCAGCAGTAGGTCCCCCGAATCCTACGAGCAGTACTTC
TRBD1,TRBJ1-2,TRBV10-3,.,CAVRDRGLIRGYTF,TGTGCCGTTCGGGACAGGGGGCTTATTAGGGGCTACACCTTC
TRBD1,TRBJ2-5,TRBV19,few,CASTRQGAQETQYF,TGTGCCAGTACGCGACAGGGAGCACAAGAGACCCAGTACTTC
TRBD2,TRBJ2-2,TRBV3-1,.,CASSPRLAGGTGELFF,TGTGCCAGCAGCCCCAGACTAGCGGGAGGCACCGGGGAGCTGTTTTTT
TRBD1,TRBJ2-3,TRBV20-1,few,CSALLQGFTDTQYF,TGCAGTGCATTATTACAGGGGTTCACAGATACGCAGTATTTT
TRBD2,TRBJ2-1,TRBV19,many,CASSIWGAGVTYNEQFF,TGTGCCAGTAGTATATGGGGAGCGGGAGTGACCTACAATGAGCAGTTCTTC
TRBD2,TRBJ2-1,TRBV4-2,many,CASSQGPGTNQYNEQFF,TGTGCCAGCAGTCAAGGCCCTGGGACTAACCAGTACAATGAGCAGTTCTTC
.,TRBJ2-2,TRBV7-2,.,CASKKGGTGELFF,TGTGCCAGCAAAAAAGGGGGCACCGGGGAGCTGTTTTTT
TRBD2,TRBJ2-7,TRBV28,few,CASSGPGRGLSYEQYF,TGTGCCAGCAGTGGCCCGGGGAGGGGACTCTCCTACGAGCAGTACTTC
.,TRBJ2-7,TRBV19,many,CASSISGLSYEQYF,TGTGCCAGTAGTATAAGTGGACTGAGCTACGAGCAGTACTTC
.,TRBJ1-1,TRBV18,few,CASSPPDRGEAFF,TGTGCCAGCTCACCCCCGGACCGAGGGGAAGCTTTCTTT
.,TRBJ1-2,TRBV25-1,.,CASSRLTGEAYGYTF,TGTGCCAGCAGTAGGCTGACGGGCGAAGCCTATGGCTACACCTTC
.,TRBJ1-5,TRBV7-8,few,CASSLALGGGNQPQHF,TGTGCCAGCAGCTTAGCCCTTGGGGGAGGCAATCAGCCCCAGCATTTT
.,TRBJ2-7,TRBV13,.,CASSGRGGGFNEQYF,TGTGCCAGCAGCGGAAGGGGAGGGGGCTTCAACGAGCAGTACTTC
TRBD1,TRBJ1-2,TRBV12-3/TRBV12-4,many,CASSTGTGDYGYTF,TGTGCCAGCAGTACCGGGACAGGAGACTATGGCTACACCTTC
.,TRBJ1-5,TRBV19,.,CASRSDRPLYSNQPQHF,TGTGCCAGTAGATCTGACAGGCCTCTATATAGCAATCAGCCCCAGCATTTT
TRBD1,TRBJ1-2,TRBV9,few,CASSTLPGTGYGYTF,TGTGCCAGCAGCACATTACCCGGGACAGGCTATGGCTACACCTTC
TRBD2,TRBJ2-3,TRBV7-3,few,CASSLMPAGGSTDTQYF,TGTGCCAGCAGCTTAATGCCGGCGGGAGGTAGCACAGATACGCAGTATTTT
TRBD1,TRBJ2-5,TRBV7-8,.,CASSLSLDRVSETQYF,TGTGCCAGCAGCTTAAGCTTGGACAGGGTTTCCGAGACCCAGTACTTC